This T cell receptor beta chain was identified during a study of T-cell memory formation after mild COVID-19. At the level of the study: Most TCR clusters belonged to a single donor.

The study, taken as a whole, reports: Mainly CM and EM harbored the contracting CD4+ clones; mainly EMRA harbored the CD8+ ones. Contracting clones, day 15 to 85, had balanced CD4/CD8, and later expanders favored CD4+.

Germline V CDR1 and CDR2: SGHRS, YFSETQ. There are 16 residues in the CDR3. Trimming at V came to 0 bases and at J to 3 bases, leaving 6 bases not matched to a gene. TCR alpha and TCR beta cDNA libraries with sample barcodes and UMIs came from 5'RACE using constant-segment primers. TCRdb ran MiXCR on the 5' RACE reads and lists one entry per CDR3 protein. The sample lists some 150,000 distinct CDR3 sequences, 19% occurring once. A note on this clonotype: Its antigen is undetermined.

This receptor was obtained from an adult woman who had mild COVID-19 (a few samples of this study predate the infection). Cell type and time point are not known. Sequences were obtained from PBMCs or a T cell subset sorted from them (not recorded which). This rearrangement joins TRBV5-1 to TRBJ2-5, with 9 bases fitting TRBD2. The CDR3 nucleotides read TGCGCCAGCAGCTTGGGGGTTTCTAGCGGGAAAGAGACCCAGTACTTC. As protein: CASSLGVSSGKETQYF.